Listed below are T cell receptor beta chains from one sample, sequenced in a study of radiotherapy plus CTLA-4 blockade in lung cancer. TCRdb's table, derived via immunoSEQ multiplex PCR, lists solely in-frame clones and lacks some. The data show approximately 60,000 clones, 70% to 85% seen once. Source: peripheral blood, taken from a patient treated with radiotherapy plus ipilimumab. The receptors come from a human donor with non-small cell lung cancer whose response to radiotherapy plus ipilimumab could not be evaluated. The CDR3 runs from the conserved cysteine through the conserved F or W. Each record gives: V gene, clone size, J gene, D gene, CDR3 protein, CDR3 DNA. The D gene is left open where the match is weak. Size is omitted from some rows. Given values are once, few, many or a class for expanded clones.

>TRBV9|.|TRBJ1-3|.
CASSVGLTAQNTIYF
TGTGCCAGCAGCGTAGGCCTAACCGCTCAAAACACCATATATTTT
>TRBV4-3|.|TRBJ1-2|.
CASSQDGRDYGYTF
TGCGCCAGCAGCCAAGACGGCAGGGACTATGGCTACACCTTC
>TRBV30|.|TRBJ2-1|TRBD2
CAWSFTRTSGRRNEQFF
TGTGCCTGGAGTTTTACACGGACTAGCGGGAGGAGGAATGAGCAGTTCTTC
>TRBV19|.|TRBJ2-1|TRBD2
CASSIGGENEQFF
TGTGCCAGTAGTATCGGGGGGGAAAATGAGCAGTTCTTC
>TRBV7-2|.|TRBJ1-2|TRBD1
CASSSRQGPNYGYTF
TGTGCCAGCAGCTCTAGACAGGGCCCTAACTATGGCTACACCTTC
>TRBV6-5|.|TRBJ2-7|.
CASSSVGSNHEQYF
TGTGCCAGCAGTTCCGTCGGGAGCAACCACGAGCAGTACTTC
>TRBV9|.|TRBJ1-2|.
CASSYTGTYGYTF
TGTGCCAGCAGTTATACAGGCACCTATGGCTACACCTTC
>TRBV10-2|.|TRBJ1-2|.
CASSGGGTYGYTF
TGCGCCAGCAGTGGGGGGGGCACCTATGGCTACACCTTC
>TRBV7-9|.|TRBJ2-3|.
CASSLGQAVTSTDTQYF
TGTGCCAGCAGCTTAGGACAGGCCGTTACTAGCACAGATACGCAGTATTTT
>TRBV25-1|few|TRBJ1-2|.
CASSDRNRDGYTF
TGTGCCAGCAGTGATAGGAACAGAGATGGCTACACCTTC
>TRBV29-1|.|TRBJ2-7|.
CSVQDHLSYEQYF
TGCAGCGTTCAAGACCACCTATCCTACGAGCAGTACTTC
>TRBV10-1|.|TRBJ2-5|TRBD2
CASSESPAGGQETQYF
TGCGCCAGCAGTGAGTCACCAGCGGGGGGACAAGAGACCCAGTACTTC
>TRBV28|.|TRBJ1-2|.
CASKAQGLNYGYTF
TGTGCCAGCAAGGCCCAGGGGCTTAACTATGGCTACACCTTC
>TRBV7-2|.|TRBJ2-2|.
CASSLGFGTTYTGELFF
TGTGCCAGCAGCTTAGGTTTCGGGACAACCTACACCGGGGAGCTGTTTTTT
>TRBV29-1|.|TRBJ1-2|.
CSVEGSGVYGYTF
TGCAGCGTTGAGGGGTCGGGGGTGTATGGCTACACCTTC
>TRBV7-8|.|TRBJ2-7|TRBD2
CASSLAATSGGYEQYF
TGTGCCAGCAGCTTAGCCGCGACTAGCGGGGGGTACGAGCAGTACTTC
>TRBV5-6|.|TRBJ2-4|.
CASSLGPGIEVAKNIQYF
TGTGCCAGCAGCTTGGGGCCGGGGATTGAGGTAGCCAAAAACATTCAGTACTTC
>TRBV28|once|TRBJ1-5|.
CASTGGGAYQPQHF
TGTGCCAGCACCGGGGGAGGGGCTTATCAGCCCCAGCATTTT
>TRBV6-5|.|TRBJ2-7|TRBD2
CASRAGLAGVGEQYF
TGTGCCAGCAGGGCGGGACTAGCGGGAGTCGGTGAGCAGTACTTC
>TRBV18|.|TRBJ1-1|.
CASSPYDRVTEAFF
TGTGCCAGCTCGCCATATGACAGAGTCACTGAAGCTTTCTTT
>TRBV6-5|.|TRBJ2-4|.
CASSFAAGGHIQYF
TGTGCCAGCAGTTTCGCGGCGGGTGGACACATTCAGTACTTC
>TRBV28|.|TRBJ1-4|.
CATGGVSEKLFF
TGTGCCACCGGGGGGGTGAGTGAAAAACTGTTTTTT
>TRBV10-1|.|TRBJ2-1|TRBD2
CASSDRRGLAGHNEQFF
TGCGCCAGCAGTGATCGCCGGGGACTAGCGGGGCACAATGAGCAGTTCTTC
>TRBV11-2|.|TRBJ2-5|.
CASSLEMVVAVQETQYF
TGTGCCAGCAGCTTAGAAATGGTGGTAGCGGTGCAAGAGACCCAGTACTTC
>TRBV2|.|TRBJ2-2|TRBD2
CASSEALQGAGGLFF
TGTGCCAGCAGTGAAGCGCTTCAAGGGGCGGGAGGCCTGTTTTTT
>TRBV6-4|.|TRBJ2-1|TRBD1
CASSDSQGANEQFF
TGTGCCAGCAGTGACTCCCAGGGGGCCAATGAGCAGTTCTTC